This T cell receptor (beta chain) is drawn from a study of control samples from healthy donors and cancer patients. CDR3 length equals 13 residues. Germline V lookup: CDR1 KGHSH, CDR2 LQKENI. V was clipped by 3 bases and J by 0 bases, with 5 bases between them. Assay: immunoSEQ multiplex PCR; the TCRdb copy retains only in-frame clones and omits some. The sample holds over 150,000 clones, nearly 96% seen once. Sample: blood. J is TRBJ1-1 and V is TRBV18, with D perhaps TRBD1 (5 bases). This receptor was taken from a woman aged 30 to 39 in good health. CDR3 region: CASSPDMNTEAFF. DNA for the CDR3: TGTGCCAGCTCACCGGACATGAACACTGAAGCTTTCTTT.